The rows below give T cell receptor beta chains drawn from one sample of a study of neurological immune-mediated disorders. TCRdb reanalysed the 5' RACE reads using MiXCR and keeps one entry per CDR3 protein. The repertoire holds approximately 36,000 distinct CDR3 sequences, with 11% as singletons. Sequencing input: PBMCs. The receptors come from a man between 60 and 75 years old with HTLV-1-associated myelopathy (HAM/TSP). The CDR3 runs from the conserved cysteine through the conserved F or W.

>TRBJ2-2|TRBV7-9
CASSQDEGDGWNWDTGELFF
>TRBJ1-3|TRBV9
CASSVGRQPIYF
>TRBJ2-1|TRBV10-3
CAISEENLPDEQFF
>TRBJ2-3|TRBV9
CASTARPSTDTQYF
>TRBJ2-5|TRBV20-1
CSAKPGLAGGLRETQYF
>TRBJ2-5|TRBV2
CASSYIQGAQTQYF
>TRBJ2-5|TRBV7-6
CASSSSGSEAQYF
>TRBJ2-3|TRBV7-9
CASSGAGGASTDTQYF
>TRBJ1-1|TRBV10-3
CAILPKTGAEAFF
>TRBJ1-5|TRBV6-2/TRBV6-3
CASRTGGADNQPQHF
>TRBJ2-1|TRBV10-1
CASSEGGRAGEQFF
>TRBJ1-5|TRBV19
CASADRGYQPQHF
>TRBJ2-3|TRBV14
CASSHPGDTQYF
>TRBJ2-3|TRBV7-9
CASSRDTVSDTQYF
>TRBJ2-2|TRBV6-6
CASSYVGAPNPGELFF
>TRBJ2-7|TRBV7-8
CASSLGGSHEQYF
>TRBJ2-3|TRBV5-1
CASSLTGPLSTDTQYF
>TRBJ2-3|TRBV12-3/TRBV12-4
CASSFSAGGTPDTQYF
>TRBJ2-2|TRBV6-5
CASSATRRDGELFF
>TRBJ1-5|TRBV12-3/TRBV12-4
CASSMSGAEQPQHF
>TRBJ1-2|TRBV5-5
CASILASGIAGGYTF
>TRBJ1-1|TRBV29-1
CSGGGAYTEAFF
>TRBJ2-1|TRBV7-9
CASSFGLADNEQFF
>TRBJ2-7|TRBV5-5
CASSAGTASYEQYF
>TRBJ2-2|TRBV20-1
CSASVGVIGNIGELFF
>TRBJ2-1|TRBV12-3/TRBV12-4
CASSFRTGVTTSYNEQFF
>TRBJ2-2|TRBV5-1
CASSLEAPTGELFF
>TRBJ1-5|TRBV5-8
CASSFRGMGGNQPQHF